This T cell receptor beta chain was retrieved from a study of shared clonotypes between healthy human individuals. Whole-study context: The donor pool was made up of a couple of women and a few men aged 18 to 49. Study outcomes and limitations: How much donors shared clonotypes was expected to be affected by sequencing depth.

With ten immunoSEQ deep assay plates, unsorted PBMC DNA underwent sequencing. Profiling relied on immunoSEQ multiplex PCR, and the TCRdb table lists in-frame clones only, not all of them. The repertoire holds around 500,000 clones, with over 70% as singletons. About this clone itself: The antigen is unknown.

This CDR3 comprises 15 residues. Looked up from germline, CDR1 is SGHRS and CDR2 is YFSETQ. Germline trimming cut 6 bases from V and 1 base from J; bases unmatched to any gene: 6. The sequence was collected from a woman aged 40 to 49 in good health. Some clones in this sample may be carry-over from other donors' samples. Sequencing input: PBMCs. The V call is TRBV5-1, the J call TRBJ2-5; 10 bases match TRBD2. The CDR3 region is CASTLTSGRQETQYF. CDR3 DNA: TGCGCCAGCACCCTGACTAGCGGGCGCCAAGAGACCCAGTACTTC.